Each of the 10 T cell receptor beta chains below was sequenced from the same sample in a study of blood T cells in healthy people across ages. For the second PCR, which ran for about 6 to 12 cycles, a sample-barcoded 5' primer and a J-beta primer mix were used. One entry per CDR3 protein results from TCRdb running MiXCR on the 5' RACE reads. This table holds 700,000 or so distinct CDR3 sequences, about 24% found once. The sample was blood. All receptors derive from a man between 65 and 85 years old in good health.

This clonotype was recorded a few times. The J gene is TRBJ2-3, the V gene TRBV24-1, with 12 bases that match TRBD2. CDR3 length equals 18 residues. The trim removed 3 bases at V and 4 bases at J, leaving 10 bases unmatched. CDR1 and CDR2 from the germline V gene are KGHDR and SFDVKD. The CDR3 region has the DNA TGTGCCACCAGTGATCCACAGTCTAGCGGGAGGGCCGCAGATACGCAGTATTTT. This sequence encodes CATSDPQSSGRAADTQYF.

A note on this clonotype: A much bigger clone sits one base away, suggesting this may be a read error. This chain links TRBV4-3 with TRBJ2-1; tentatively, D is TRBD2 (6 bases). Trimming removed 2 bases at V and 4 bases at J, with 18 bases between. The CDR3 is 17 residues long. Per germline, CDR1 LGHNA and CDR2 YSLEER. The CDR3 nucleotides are TGCGCCAGCAGCCAAACAAGCGGGCGGGCCCTATACAATGAGCAGTTCTTC. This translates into CASSQTSGRALYNEQFF.

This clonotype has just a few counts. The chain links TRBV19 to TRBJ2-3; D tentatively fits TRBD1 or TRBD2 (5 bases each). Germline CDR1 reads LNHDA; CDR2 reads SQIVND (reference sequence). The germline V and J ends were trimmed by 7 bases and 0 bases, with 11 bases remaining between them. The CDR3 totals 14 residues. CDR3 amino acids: CASIPGGSTDTQYF. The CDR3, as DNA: TGTGCCAGTATACCTGGGGGAAGCACAGATACGCAGTATTTT.

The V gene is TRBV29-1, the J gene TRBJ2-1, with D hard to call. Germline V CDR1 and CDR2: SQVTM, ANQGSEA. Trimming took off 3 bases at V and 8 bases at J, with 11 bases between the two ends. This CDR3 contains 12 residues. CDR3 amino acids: CSVEGKGHEQFF. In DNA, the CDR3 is TGCAGCGTTGAGGGCAAAGGGCATGAGCAGTTCTTC.

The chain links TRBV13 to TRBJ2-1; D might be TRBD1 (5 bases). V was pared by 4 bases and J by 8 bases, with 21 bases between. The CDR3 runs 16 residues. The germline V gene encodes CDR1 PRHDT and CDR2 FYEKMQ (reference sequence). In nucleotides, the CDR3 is TGTGCCAGCAGCTCCAACGACAGACCCCCATGGGATGAGCAGTTCTTC. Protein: CASSSNDRPPWDEQFF.

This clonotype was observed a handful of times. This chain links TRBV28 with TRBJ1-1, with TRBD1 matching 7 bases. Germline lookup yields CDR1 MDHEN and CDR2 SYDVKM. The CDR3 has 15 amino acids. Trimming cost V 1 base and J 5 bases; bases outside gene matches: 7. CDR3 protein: CASSLFISGGTEAFF. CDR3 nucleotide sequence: TGTGCCAGCAGTTTATTCATCTCAGGGGGGACTGAAGCTTTCTTT.

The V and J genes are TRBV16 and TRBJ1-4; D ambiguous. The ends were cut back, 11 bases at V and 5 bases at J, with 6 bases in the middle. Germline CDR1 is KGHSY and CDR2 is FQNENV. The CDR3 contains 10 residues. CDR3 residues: CAGGNEKLFF. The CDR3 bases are TGTGCCGGTGGGAATGAAAAACTGTTTTTT.

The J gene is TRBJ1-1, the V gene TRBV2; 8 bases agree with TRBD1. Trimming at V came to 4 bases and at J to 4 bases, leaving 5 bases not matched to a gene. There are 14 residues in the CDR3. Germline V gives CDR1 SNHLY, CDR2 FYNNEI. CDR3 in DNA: TGTGCCAGCAGTGGGCAGGGGGCTAGCACTGAAGCTTTCTTT. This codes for CASSGQGASTEAFF.

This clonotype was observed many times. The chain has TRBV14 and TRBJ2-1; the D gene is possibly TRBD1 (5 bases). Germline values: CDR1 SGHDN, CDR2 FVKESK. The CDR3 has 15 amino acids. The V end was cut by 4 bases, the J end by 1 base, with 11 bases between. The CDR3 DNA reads TGTGCCAGCAGCCGGGCGAAGGGGTCCTACAATGAGCAGTTCTTC. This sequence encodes CASSRAKGSYNEQFF.

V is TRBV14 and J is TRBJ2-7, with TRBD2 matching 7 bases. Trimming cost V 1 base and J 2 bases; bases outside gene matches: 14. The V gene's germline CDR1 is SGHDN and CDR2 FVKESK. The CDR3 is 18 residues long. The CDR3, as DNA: TGTGCCAGCAGCCAAGTGGCTAGCGGAAACCTAGACACCTACGAGCAGTACTTC. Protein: CASSQVASGNLDTYEQYF. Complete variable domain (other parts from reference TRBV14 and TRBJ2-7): EAGVTQFPSHSVIEKGQTVTLRCDPISGHDNLYWYRRVMGKEIKFLLHFVKESKQDESGMPNNRFLAERTGGTYSTLKVQPAELEDSGVYFCASSQVASGNLDTYEQYFGPGTRLTVT.